This passage covers 15 T cell receptor beta chains from one sample sequenced in a study of blood T cell repertoires in COVID-19. TCRdb's copy holds only in-frame clones and misses some; the assay was immunoSEQ multiplex PCR. Counted here are some 110,000 clones, around 80% occurring once; the ten biggest clones make up 0.7% to 0.85%. Sequencing was done on a sample of peripheral blood. The receptors come from a woman aged 70 to 79 with acute or convalescent COVID-19.

The rearrangement joins TRBV5-6 to TRBJ1-2; 9 bases align to TRBD1. J was trimmed by 0 bases and V by 4 bases; bases with no gene match: 7. Per the germline V gene, CDR1 is SGHDT and CDR2 is YYEEEE. The CDR3 is 16 residues long. CDR3 DNA: TGTGCCAGCAGCCTCCGACAGGGGGTGGCTAACTATGGCTACACCTTC. This codes for CASSLRQGVANYGYTF.

The chain employs TRBV19 and TRBJ1-5; D perhaps matches TRBD1 (5 bases). CDR3 size: 15 residues. V was pared by 4 bases and J by 7 bases, with 17 bases between. CDR1 and CDR2 from the germline V gene are LNHDA and SQIVND (reference sequence). The CDR3 region has the DNA TGTGCCAGTAGTACCCGGGGACTTTTAAACCAGCCCCAGCATTTT. Translating it yields CASSTRGLLNQPQHF. Full variable domain (rest looked up from reference TRBV19 and TRBJ1-5): DGGITQSPKYLFRKEGQNVTLSCEQNLNHDAMYWYRQDPGQGLRLIYYSQIVNDFQKGDIAEGYSVSREKKESFPLTVTSAQKNPTAFYLCASSTRGLLNQPQHFGDGTRLSIL.

This clone was observed a handful of times. The chain couples TRBV30 to TRBJ2-7, with TRBD1 matching over 7 bases. There are 15 residues in the CDR3. Germline V CDR1 and CDR2: GTSNPN, SVGIG (reference sequence). Losses at the gene ends were 7 bases for V and 2 bases for J; bases not matched to a gene: 14. CDR3 loop: CASLAKDRPTYEQYF. The CDR3 DNA sequence: TGTGCCTCCCTCGCCAAGGACAGGCCGACCTACGAGCAGTACTTC.

This clone has a handful of counts. This sequence joins TRBV5-6 and TRBJ1-3, with TRBD1 matching over 8 bases. The V segment lost 5 bases and the J segment 0 bases; nucleotides outside the gene matches: 10. Germline assignment: CDR1 SGHDT and CDR2 YYEEEE. This CDR3 has 17 amino acids. CDR3 sequence: CASSFTGTGVSGNTIYF. Written as DNA, the CDR3 is TGTGCCAGCAGTTTTACCGGGACAGGAGTCTCTGGAAACACCATATATTTT.

The rearrangement joins TRBV2 to TRBJ1-1, with D hard to call. V dropped 3 bases and J dropped 0 bases, with 17 bases sitting between them. Germline CDR1 is SNHLY and CDR2 is FYNNEI. This CDR3 spans 17 amino acids. Here the CDR3 DNA reads TGTGCCAGCAGTGATGGAACTCCAACTAGCATGAACACTGAAGCTTTCTTT. It specifies CASSDGTPTSMNTEAFF.

The chain links TRBV5-4 to TRBJ2-5, with D perhaps matching TRBD2 (5 bases). CDR3 length equals 16 residues. The V and J ends lost 4 bases and 2 bases respectively, with 18 bases between them. The germline gives CDR1 SGHNT, CDR2 YYREEE (reference sequence). CDR3 residues: CASSPAGVRAQETQYF. CDR3 nucleotide sequence: TGTGCCAGCAGCCCCGCCGGGGTCCGGGCACAAGAGACCCAGTACTTC.

The chain employs TRBV29-1 and TRBJ1-1, with TRBD1 identical over 9 bases. CDR1 SQVTM and CDR2 ANQGSEA come from the germline V gene. The CDR3 spans 12 residues. V gave up 4 bases and J gave up 3 bases; unmatched junction bases: 0. In DNA, the CDR3 is TGCAGCGTTGGGGACAGGGACACTGAAGCTTTCTTT. This gives the protein CSVGDRDTEAFF. Drawing the rest from reference TRBV29-1 and TRBJ1-1, the complete variable domain is SAVISQKPSRDICQRGTSLTIQCQVDSQVTMMFWYRQQPGQSLTLIATANQGSEATYESGFVIDKFPISRPNLTFSTLTVSNMSPEDSSIYLCSVGDRDTEAFFGQGTRLTVV.

The chain links TRBV23-1 to TRBJ2-1; possible D gene TRBD1, 5 bases. TRBV23-1 is annotated as an ORF whose role is uncertain. Deletions cut 0 bases from V and 2 bases from J, with 11 bases between. CDR3 length: 16 amino acids. CDR3 amino acids: CASSQSKGLTYNEQFF. The DNA for the CDR3 is TGCGCCAGCAGTCAATCTAAGGGGCTTACCTACAATGAGCAGTTCTTC.

V and J are TRBV19 and TRBJ1-2, with D possibly matching TRBD1 (5 bases). CDR1 is LNHDA and CDR2 is SQIVND in the germline V gene (reference sequence). The CDR3 loop spans 16 amino acids. The V and J ends lost 2 bases and 3 bases respectively, with 16 bases between them. Written as DNA, the CDR3 is TGTGCCAGTAGTATACGGCCGGGGGATAAGCACTATGGCTACACCTTC. Amino acid sequence: CASSIRPGDKHYGYTF.

The chain employs TRBV11-3 and TRBJ2-3; D is unresolved. The CDR3 runs 14 residues. V was clipped by 5 bases and J by 0 bases, with 9 bases between them. CDR1 is SGHNT, CDR2 YENEEA, per germline. This CDR3 reads CASSLDGSTDTQYF. The CDR3 DNA sequence: TGTGCCAGCAGCCTTGACGGGAGCACAGATACGCAGTATTTT.

The V gene is TRBV6-5, the J gene TRBJ2-7, with D possibly TRBD1 on 5 matching bases. V lost 9 bases, J lost 2 bases, and 14 bases lay in between. In germline, CDR1 is MNHEY, CDR2 SVGAGI. This CDR3 has 13 residues. CDR3 DNA: TGTGCCAGTAGACGCCAAGGGGCCTACGAGCAGTACTTC. Amino acid sequence: CASRRQGAYEQYF.

The chain carries TRBV19 and TRBJ1-5; D remains unclear. This CDR3 is 12 amino acids long. Germline loops: CDR1 LNHDA, CDR2 SQIVND (reference sequence). V was clipped by 1 base and J by 15 bases, with 13 bases between them. The CDR3 spells CASSIGGGVGHF. CDR3 sequence (DNA): TGTGCCAGTAGTATAGGAGGAGGTGTAGGGCATTTT.

The chain employs TRBV29-1 and TRBJ1-2; 8 nucleotides match TRBD1. V was pared by 7 bases and J by 2 bases, with 9 bases of the junction left unmatched. This CDR3 contains 14 residues. Germline V CDR1 and CDR2: SQVTM, ANQGSEA. In DNA, the CDR3 is TGCAGCGCCGGACAGGGTATTGGGAACTATGGCTACACCTTC. Protein sequence: CSAGQGIGNYGYTF.

The chain links TRBV5-1 to TRBJ2-3; D unresolved. Trimming stripped 0 bases from V and 0 bases from J, with 11 bases between. Per the germline V gene, CDR1 is SGHRS and CDR2 is YFSETQ. The CDR3 extends over 16 amino acids. CDR3 residues: CASSLARSASTDTQYF. The CDR3 DNA reads as TGCGCCAGCAGCTTGGCGCGTTCCGCTAGCACAGATACGCAGTATTTT.

About this clone: The sample contains more than one DNA sequence encoding this CDR3. The genes are TRBV19 and TRBJ1-1; 7 bases fit TRBD1. V gave up 1 base and J gave up 5 bases; unmatched junction bases: 1. Looked up from germline, CDR1 is LNHDA and CDR2 is SQIVND (reference sequence). The CDR3 has 13 residues. The CDR3 nucleotides are TGTGCCAGTAGTATAGCAGGGGGGACTGAAGCTTTCTTT. Its translation: CASSIAGGTEAFF.